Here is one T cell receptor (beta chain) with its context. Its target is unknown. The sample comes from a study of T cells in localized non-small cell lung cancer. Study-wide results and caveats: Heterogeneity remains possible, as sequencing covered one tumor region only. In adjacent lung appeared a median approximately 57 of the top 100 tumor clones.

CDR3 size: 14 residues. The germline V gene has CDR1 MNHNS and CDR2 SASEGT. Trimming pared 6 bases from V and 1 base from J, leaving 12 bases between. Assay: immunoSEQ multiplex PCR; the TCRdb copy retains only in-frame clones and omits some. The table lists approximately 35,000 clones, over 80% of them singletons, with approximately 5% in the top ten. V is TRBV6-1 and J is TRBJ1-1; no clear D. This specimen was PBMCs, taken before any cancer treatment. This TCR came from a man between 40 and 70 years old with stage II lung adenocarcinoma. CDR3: CASRFLKRNTEAFF. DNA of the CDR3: TGTGCCAGCAGGTTCCTAAAGAGGAACACTGAAGCTTTCTTT.